This TCR beta chain was identified in a study of shared clonotypes between healthy human individuals (dated by TCRdb to 2020 to 2022). Background for the entire study: Three men and two women, aged 18 to 49 years, made up the cohort. Per donor, three plates each were used for CD4 naive and CD4 memory, two for CD8 naive, and one for CD8 memory. Between about 0.94 and 10 billion PBMCs per donor were obtained by leukapheresis. To increase sequencing depth and limit assay-specific biases, different laboratories used diverse techniques to prepare libraries and sequence TCR repertoires. The study deeply sequenced blood TCR repertoires of 5 or 6 healthy adults to estimate repertoire size and the extent of clonotype sharing between individuals. The paper as a whole reports these results and caveats: Sampling was limited to blood, and TCR repertoires in tissue likely differ from TCR repertoires in blood. About 4.5% of naive CD4, 3.5% of naive CD8, 2% to 2.5% of memory CD4, and around 0.42% of memory CD8 clonotypes were shared across several donors. Compared with non-shared clonotypes, the clonotypes found in all four sorted-subset donors had higher generation probabilities. Even with the large sequencing depth, rarefaction of the sorted-subset datasets indicated that sequencing was incomplete. Pairwise subsampling led to the expectation that sequencing depth would affect the degree of clonotype sharing among donors. The genetic and exposure-history diversity represented was limited by the small number of donors. Naive subsets generally had larger estimated clonotype richness than memory subsets did.

As regards this clone: Its specific antigen is unknown. The sample holds no much larger clone one base away, and base qualities are not on file.

Using the deep immunoSEQ assay, multiplex PCR amplified TCR CDR3 regions from genomic DNA. Extracted genomic DNA from each cell subset was spread evenly across all wells of several immunoSEQ 96-well plates, with each plate serving as a replicate. For sorted subsets, roughly 0.2 ug genomic DNA, equal to 30,000 or so T cell genomes, was loaded into each replicate PCR. Purified libraries were quantified with a Qubit 3.0 fluorometer, sized on a Bioanalyzer 2100, and re-quantified with the KAPA Library Quantification kit. Every immunoSEQ 96-well plate was sequenced on a dedicated single-read 150-cycle Illumina NextSeq 550 flow cell. The original pipeline was this. Because only junctional sequences without quality scores were contained in the immunoSEQ output, filtering matching that applied to full-length reads could not be performed. To assign V/J genes and CDR3, sequences were annotated using PyIR, a Python wrapper for IgBLAST v1.9, with IMGT germline references. Reads were filtered out if the reads had weak V/J assignments (E-value above 1e-6), no CDR3, stop codons, out-of-frame junctions, or ambiguous translated residues. V3J clonotypes were defined as sequences sharing the same inferred V gene, J gene, and CDR3 amino acid sequence. To compute the percentage overlap between repertoires, the number of shared unique clonotypes was divided by the size of the smaller repertoire. Repertoire richness was assessed with RTK rarefaction, the Chao1 estimator, and Recon v2.1 estimates of unobserved clonotypes. Generation probabilities were computed with OLGA for all TCRbeta clonotypes obtained by the gDNA method from four donors. TCRdb's version of the immuneACCESS table is confined to in-frame rearrangements and falls short of the full clone set. An unresolved V gene accounts for under half of the shortfall where checked; the remainder is of unknown origin. D and trimming come from the DNA, and the V and J calls and clone size come from that table. The sample includes about 820,000 clones, with 90% to 95% observed a single time. 24% of the sample comes from the top ten.

For the CD8 naive samples, CD45RO-negative cells were positively selected for CCR7, yielding a CD45RA+CCR7+ population from which TemRA cells were excluded. Healthy HIV-negative adults with no recently reported acute infections or vaccinations were included as donors. Every donor was a Caucasian adult living in Nashville, Tennessee, USA. Blood was obtained by leukapheresis, after which PBMCs were separated by Ficoll-Histopaque density gradient centrifugation and cryopreserved in liquid nitrogen vapor phase. Analytical flow cytometry was used to check the purity and quantity of each magnetically sorted T cell population. Genomic DNA was isolated from every sorted fraction and measured by UV absorbance on a Nanodrop 2000c. Spanning cysteine to phenylalanine, the CDR3 consists of 16 amino acids. Only the CDR3 region is kept as DNA, spanning 48 bases read in frame from base 1. Via the germline V gene (reference sequence), CDR1 is WNHNN and CDR2 SYGVQD. Trimming leaves V shorter by 2 bases and J shorter by 2 bases, with the junction holding 5 bases beyond the gene matches.

Sequenced input: naive CD8+ T cells sorted from blood. The sample's cell subset or site label, decoded: CD45RA+CCR7+. The chain uses TRBV10-1 and TRBJ2-3, with 9 bases matching TRBD2. The origin of this receptor is a young man in good health. In nucleotides, the sequence is TGCGCCAGCAGTGAGATTAGCGGGAGTATCACAGATACGCAGTATTTT. Translated, this gives CASSEISGSITDTQYF.